The rows below give T cell receptor beta chains drawn from one sample of a study of shared clonotypes between healthy human individuals. TCRdb keeps only in-frame clones here, not all; method: immunoSEQ multiplex PCR. Counted here are about 2,500,000 clones, 85% to 95% occurring once; the ten biggest clones make up under 0.15%. The sequencing input was naive CD4+ T cells sorted from blood. All receptors come from a young man in good health. CDR3s include the opening cysteine and the closing phenylalanine or tryptophan. Fields, in order: D gene, V gene, clone size, J gene, CDR3 DNA, CDR3 protein. A D gene is named only where the DNA matches it firmly. Clone size is stated in some rows and not others, as once, few, many or a class when expanded.

>TRBD1|TRBV6-6|.|TRBJ1-1
TGTGCCAGCAGTTCCGGAATGGGACAGGCCACTGAAGCTTTCTTT
CASSSGMGQATEAFF
>TRBD2|TRBV27|.|TRBJ2-6
TGTGCCAGCAGTGCGGGAGCTGGCTCTGGGGCCAACGTCCTGACTTTC
CASSAGAGSGANVLTF
>.|TRBV11-2|.|TRBJ1-1
TGTGCCAGCAGTTCGAATCCGGGGAACACTGAAGCTTTCTTT
CASSSNPGNTEAFF
>.|TRBV9|.|TRBJ1-5
TGTGCCAGCAGTAATACAGGATTTAGCAATCAGCCCCAGCATTTT
CASSNTGFSNQPQHF
>TRBD2|TRBV6-6|.|TRBJ2-2
TGTGCCAGCAGTTTCGTAGCGGGGGGGCCAACCGGGGAGCTGTTTTTT
CASSFVAGGPTGELFF
>.|TRBV2|.|TRBJ2-3
TGTGCCAGCAGTGATGGGGGTATCCATCGCACAGATACGCAGTATTTT
CASSDGGIHRTDTQYF
>.|TRBV10-3|.|TRBJ2-2
TGTGCCATCAGTGAGCCCCCCGGGGAGCTGTTTTTT
CAISEPPGELFF
>.|TRBV6-1|once|TRBJ2-1
TGTGCCAGCAGTGATTTACTAGGAGGGTTCTTC
CASSDLLGGFF
>TRBD1|TRBV10-3|.|TRBJ1-5
TGTGCCATCAGTGAGGACAGGGTGGGGCCCCAGCATTTT
CAISEDRVGPQHF
>.|TRBV5-5|.|TRBJ2-6
TGTGCCAGCAGCTTATTCGGGGCCAACGTCCTGACTTTC
CASSLFGANVLTF
>.|TRBV27|once|TRBJ1-1
TGTGCCAGCAGTTTAACCCAGGCTGGGAACACTGAAGCTTTCTTT
CASSLTQAGNTEAFF
>.|TRBV6-5|.|TRBJ2-3
TGTGCCAGCAGTTACGACGGCTTGACAGATACGCAGTATTTT
CASSYDGLTDTQYF
>.|TRBV7-9|.|TRBJ1-2
TGTGCCAGCAGCTTAGTAGGGGAAATGGACTATGGCTACACCTTC
CASSLVGEMDYGYTF
>TRBD1|TRBV7-8|.|TRBJ2-3
TGTGCCAGCAGCTCCGGACAGGGTGAGACAACGCAGTATTTT
CASSSGQGETTQYF
>TRBD2|TRBV5-1|.|TRBJ2-3
TGCGCCAGCAGCTTTGGCGGGACTAGCGGAACAGATACGCAGTATTTT
CASSFGGTSGTDTQYF
>TRBD1|TRBV19|.|TRBJ1-1
TGTGCCAGTAGGTCCCTTTCGGGACAGATGAACACTGAAGCTTTCTTT
CASRSLSGQMNTEAFF
>.|TRBV30|.|TRBJ2-7
TGTGCCTGGAGTGTACGCAGGAGCTCCTACGAGCAGTACTTC
CAWSVRRSSYEQYF
>TRBD1|TRBV11-2|.|TRBJ1-1
TGTGCCAGCAGCTCACGGACAGGGACTGAAGCTTTCTTT
CASSSRTGTEAFF
>.|TRBV9|few|TRBJ1-4
TGTGCCAGCAGCGTAGGACAGGCTACTGAAAAACTGTTTTTT
CASSVGQATEKLFF
>.|TRBV28|.|TRBJ2-7
TGTGCCAGCAGATTCTACGGCAGGGGGGCCTACGAGCAGTACTTC
CASRFYGRGAYEQYF
>TRBD1|TRBV27|few|TRBJ1-5
TGTGCCAGCAGTTTGGGGACAGGGGGTCAGCCCCAGCATTTT
CASSLGTGGQPQHF
>TRBD2|TRBV10-2|.|TRBJ2-3
TGCGCCAGCAGTGAGCGGCTAGCGGGAGGGCTAGATACGCAGTATTTT
CASSERLAGGLDTQYF
>TRBD1|TRBV19|.|TRBJ1-2
TGTGCCAGTAGTACGATCGGGACAGGGGCTGTTCGGTATGGCTACACCTTC
CASSTIGTGAVRYGYTF
>.|TRBV11-2|once|TRBJ2-7
TGTGCCAGCAGCCCCTCTGGGGGCGCCTACGAGCAGTACTTC
CASSPSGGAYEQYF
>TRBD1|TRBV18|once|TRBJ1-6
TGTGCCAGCTCCAGGGACAGCTCCTATAATTCACCCCTCCACTTT
CASSRDSSYNSPLHF
>.|TRBV11-2|.|TRBJ2-7
TGTGCCAGCAGCTTCTCACAGGCGTACGAGCAGTACTTC
CASSFSQAYEQYF
>.|TRBV28|.|TRBJ1-2
TGTGCCAGCAGTTTTCCTAAGAACTATGGCTACACCTTC
CASSFPKNYGYTF
>.|TRBV5-1|.|TRBJ2-7
TGCGCCAGCAGCTTGGGGACTGAACTTCTCGAGCAGTACTTC
CASSLGTELLEQYF
>.|TRBV6-1|.|TRBJ1-1
TGTGCCAGCAAGTCAGGGGTACTGATGAACACTGAAGCTTTCTTT
CASKSGVLMNTEAFF
>TRBD2|TRBV10-2|.|TRBJ2-7
TGCGCCAGCAGCGGACCGGGACTAGCGGGAGGACCCAGCTCCTACGAGCAGTACTTC
CASSGPGLAGGPSSYEQYF
>.|TRBV21-1|.|TRBJ2-3
TGTGCCAGCAGCAAAGCAGCCTTGGGCAGGACAGGGTCCTCCACAGATACGCAGTATTTT
CASSKAALGRTGSSTDTQYF
>.|TRBV6-5|.|TRBJ1-2
TGTGCCAGCAAAGGGACCGGGTTAGGTGGCTACACCTTC
CASKGTGLGGYTF
>TRBD2|TRBV25-1|.|TRBJ2-1
TGTGCCAGCAGTGATGGGACTAGGTCCAATGAGCAGTTCTTC
CASSDGTRSNEQFF
>.|TRBV6-1|.|TRBJ2-7
TGTGCCAGCAGTTCAGGGACGGTCCCCTACGAGCAGTACTTC
CASSSGTVPYEQYF
>.|TRBV7-8|.|TRBJ1-4
TGTGCCAGCAGCTTAGAGGTTCGCGAAAAACTGTTTTTT
CASSLEVREKLFF
>.|TRBV5-1|.|TRBJ2-5
TGCGCCAGCAGCTTGGAGCTAGCGCCCCAAGAGACCCAGTACTTC
CASSLELAPQETQYF
>.|TRBV5-1|.|TRBJ1-6
TGCGCCAGCAGCTTAAATGTGATCTTAGGCAGCTCCTATAATTCACCCCTCCACTTT
CASSLNVILGSSYNSPLHF
>.|TRBV6-6|.|TRBJ1-4
TGTGCCAGCAGTTACTCCGGGACGGACTATGAAAAACTGTTTTTT
CASSYSGTDYEKLFF
>.|TRBV10-3|.|TRBJ1-1
TGTGCCATCAGTGCCCGACAGGAGAACACTGAAGCTTTCTTT
CAISARQENTEAFF
>.|TRBV30|.|TRBJ1-6
TGTGCCTGGAGTCCGGACCTTTCCTATAATTCACCCCTCCACTTT
CAWSPDLSYNSPLHF
>.|TRBV19|.|TRBJ1-6
TGTGCCAGTAGTCCTCTAGGGGAAGATAATTCACCCCTCCACTTT
CASSPLGEDNSPLHF
>.|TRBV4-2|.|TRBJ1-3
TGTGCCAGCAGCCAAGTTGCAGGCGACTCTGGAAACACCATATATTTT
CASSQVAGDSGNTIYF
>.|TRBV9|.|TRBJ1-4
TGTGCCAGCAGCGTAGAGGCAGGGTCGAATGAAAAACTGTTTTTT
CASSVEAGSNEKLFF
>.|TRBV4-1|.|TRBJ2-5
TGCGCCAGCAGCCAAGAAAGCTTAGGGACCCAGTACTTC
CASSQESLGTQYF